What follows describes a single TCR beta chain. Germline assignment: CDR1 SGDLS and CDR2 YYNGEE. This CDR3 is built from 19 residues. With 4 bases clipped from V and 4 bases from J, the junction kept 16 bases outside the gene matches. These data originate in a study of blood T cell repertoires in COVID-19. Across the whole study: Acute-phase and convalescent COVID-19 samples originated in the United States, Italy and Spain.

The data were produced by immunoSEQ multiplex PCR, yet TCRdb's version contains in-frame clones alone and is incomplete. The sample lists 200,000 to 250,000 clones; around 87% were seen once. Material for sequencing was peripheral blood. The genes are TRBV9 and TRBJ2-1; the match to TRBD2 covers 11 bases. The origin of this receptor is a woman in her seventies with active or convalescent COVID-19. The CDR3 spells CASSRSRRRSGGGYNEQFF. CDR3 bases: TGTGCCAGCAGCAGATCCCGCCGACGTAGCGGGGGGGGTTACAATGAGCAGTTCTTC.